A selection of T cell receptor beta chains follows, all from one sample in a study of technical replicates of blood from a handful of donors. Here immunoSEQ multiplex PCR was the method, and the copy in TCRdb shows in-frame clones only, minus some. The table shows some 12,000 clones, with 94% occurring only once. The source material was PBMCs. The receptors were sampled from a human donor in good health. CDR3s include the opening cysteine and the closing phenylalanine or tryptophan. A D gene is named only where the DNA matches it firmly. Clone size appears in some rows only: once, few, many, or a class for an expanded clone.

V	size	D	J	DNA	CDR3
TRBV7-7	once	-	TRBJ1-2	TGTGCCAGCAGCTTAAACCTCCAGGGGACTGGCTACACCTTC	CASSLNLQGTGYTF
TRBV27	-	TRBD2	TRBJ2-2	TGTGCCAGCAGTTCAGGCGGGAGAGGCACCGGGGAGCTGTTTTTT	CASSSGGRGTGELFF
TRBV7-2	-	TRBD1	TRBJ2-7	TGTGCCAGCAGCTTTATAACAGGGGACGAGCAGTACTTC	CASSFITGDEQYF
TRBV19	-	TRBD1	TRBJ2-2	TGTGCCAGCAAAGCAGGGGGCACCGGGGAGCTGTTTTTT	CASKAGGTGELFF
TRBV4-2	-	TRBD2	TRBJ2-1	TGTGCCAGCAGCCAAGATGGGACTATTGATGAGCAGTTCTTC	CASSQDGTIDEQFF
TRBV9	-	-	TRBJ2-1	TGTGCCAGCAGCGTAGGAGGGAACGGAAACAATGAGCAGTTCTTC	CASSVGGNGNNEQFF
TRBV7-6	-	-	TRBJ2-2	TGTGCCAGCAGCTTAATCCCCCCCCGCCCCATCGTAGGAGGGTATACCGGGGAGCTGTTTTTT	CASSLIPPRPIVGGYTGELFF
TRBV5-1	-	-	TRBJ2-3	TGCGCCAGCAGCCCCGGACAGCTTAGCACAGATACGCAGTATTTT	CASSPGQLSTDTQYF
TRBV5-6	-	-	TRBJ2-5	TGTGCCAGCAGCTTGGACACCAAAGAGACCCAGTACTTC	CASSLDTKETQYF
TRBV27	-	-	TRBJ2-1	TGTGCCAGCTCTAGATCGGCGGGAAGCTCCTACAATGAGCAGTTCTTC	CASSRSAGSSYNEQFF
TRBV5-1	-	TRBD2	TRBJ2-1	TGCGCCAGCAGTTCGCGAGCGGGAGGGCCTGGTGAGCAGTTCTTC	CASSSRAGGPGEQFF
TRBV11-2	-	TRBD1	TRBJ2-1	TGTGCCAGCAGCTTAGATGAGGGGGCCCACAATGAGCAGTTCTTC	CASSLDEGAHNEQFF
TRBV7-9	-	-	TRBJ2-7	TGTGCCAGCAGCTTAGAAAACATCCGGGACAAGCAGTACTTC	CASSLENIRDKQYF
TRBV30	-	-	TRBJ1-5	TGTGCCTGGAGTCGGGGATCGGGCCCCGGGCCCCAGCATTTT	CAWSRGSGPGPQHF
TRBV27	-	-	TRBJ2-1	TGTGCCAGCAGTTTACTAGAGGGGGGGAATCTCAATGAGCAGTTCTTC	CASSLLEGGNLNEQFF
TRBV5-1	-	TRBD2	TRBJ2-5	TGCGCCAGCAGCTTGGCCGGGAGGGGACACCAAGAGACCCAGTACTTC	CASSLAGRGHQETQYF
TRBV20-1	-	-	TRBJ2-7	TGCAGTGCTAGCGGGGGTCACGAGCAGTACTTC	CSASGGHEQYF
TRBV5-4	-	TRBD1	TRBJ2-7	TGTGCCAGCAGCCGGGACAGGGGGTTCGGGGAGCAGTACTTC	CASSRDRGFGEQYF
TRBV25-1	-	-	TRBJ1-3	TGTGCCAGCAGTGCGCCGGGCTCTGGAAACACCATATATTTT	CASSAPGSGNTIYF
TRBV9	-	TRBD1	TRBJ2-2	TGTGCCAGCACACGACAGGGTGACACCGGGGAGCTGTTTTTT	CASTRQGDTGELFF
TRBV30	-	TRBD2	TRBJ2-5	TGTGCCTGGCAGGGACTAGCGGGAAGGGAGACCCAGTACTTC	CAWQGLAGRETQYF
TRBV9	-	-	TRBJ2-2	TGTGCCAGCAGCGTAGGTAATACCGGGGAGCTGTTTTTT	CASSVGNTGELFF
TRBV18	-	TRBD1	TRBJ2-6	TGTGCCAGCTCAGCAGGGGGTTCCGGGGCCAACGTCCTGACTTTC	CASSAGGSGANVLTF
TRBV5-1	-	TRBD2	TRBJ2-1	TGCGCCAGCAGCTTGACTTTCCGGGAGGGTGGAAATGAGCAGTTCTTC	CASSLTFREGGNEQFF
TRBV19	-	-	TRBJ1-1	TGTGCCAGTACTAGGGACTTTGGGGACACTGAAGCTTTCTTT	CASTRDFGDTEAFF
TRBV18	-	-	TRBJ2-7	TGTGCCAGCTCGGCGACAGGGAGGGAGCAGTACTTC	CASSATGREQYF
TRBV11-2	-	-	TRBJ2-1	TGTGCCAGCAGCAAGGGGGATTCGGGAAATGAGCAGTTCTTC	CASSKGDSGNEQFF
TRBV7-3	-	TRBD2	TRBJ2-2	TGTGCCAGCAGGGGGGACTACCACACCGGGGAGCTGTTTTTT	CASRGDYHTGELFF
TRBV10-2	-	-	TRBJ2-3	TGCGCCAGCAGTGAGGTTCCCCAGGATACGCAGTATTTT	CASSEVPQDTQYF
TRBV5-1	-	TRBD1	TRBJ2-5	TGCGCCAGCAGCTGGGACAGTCCAGAGACCCAGTACTTC	CASSWDSPETQYF
TRBV11-2	few	-	TRBJ1-3	TGTGCCAGCAGCTTAGAGGGGGCCAGGGGATCTGGAAACACCATATATTTT	CASSLEGARGSGNTIYF